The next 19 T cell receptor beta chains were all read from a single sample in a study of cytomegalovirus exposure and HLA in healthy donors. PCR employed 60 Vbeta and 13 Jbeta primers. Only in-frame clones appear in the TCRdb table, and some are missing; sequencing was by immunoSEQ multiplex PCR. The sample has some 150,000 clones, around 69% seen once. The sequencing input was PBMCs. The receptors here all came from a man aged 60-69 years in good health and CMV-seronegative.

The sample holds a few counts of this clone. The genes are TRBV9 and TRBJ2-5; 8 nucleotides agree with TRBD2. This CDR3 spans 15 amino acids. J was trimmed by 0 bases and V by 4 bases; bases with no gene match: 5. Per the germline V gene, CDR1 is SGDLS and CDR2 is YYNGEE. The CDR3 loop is CASSPSGQNQETQYF. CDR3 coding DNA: TGTGCCAGCAGCCCTAGCGGGCAGAACCAAGAGACCCAGTACTTC. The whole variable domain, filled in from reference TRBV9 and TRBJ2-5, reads DSGVTQTPKHLITATGQRVTLRCSPRSGDLSVYWYQQSLDQGLQFLIQYYNGEERAKGNILERFSAQQFPDLHSELNLSSLELGDSALYFCASSPSGQNQETQYFGPGTRLLVL.

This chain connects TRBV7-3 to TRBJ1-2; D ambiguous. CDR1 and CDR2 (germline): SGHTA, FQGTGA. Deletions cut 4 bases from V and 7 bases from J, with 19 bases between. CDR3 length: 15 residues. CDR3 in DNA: TGTGCCAGCAGCTCCTCAGGCTCTATCCCAGGTGGCTACACCTTC. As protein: CASSSSGSIPGGYTF.

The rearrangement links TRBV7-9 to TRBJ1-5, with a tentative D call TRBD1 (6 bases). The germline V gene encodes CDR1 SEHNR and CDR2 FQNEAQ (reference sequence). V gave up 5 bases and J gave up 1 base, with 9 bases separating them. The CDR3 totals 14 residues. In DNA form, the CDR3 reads TGTGCCAGCAGCCCCGACAGGAGCAATCAGCCCCAGCATTTT. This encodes CASSPDRSNQPQHF.

This CDR3 is CSAGDRWNTEAFF. CDR3 nucleotides: TGCAGCGCTGGGGACAGATGGAACACTGAAGCTTTCTTT. The chain employs TRBV29-1 and TRBJ1-1; TRBD1 matches at 7 bases. Germline CDR1 is SQVTM and CDR2 is ANQGSEA. The V gene end was trimmed by 7 bases and the J gene end by 1 base; junction bases not matched to a gene: 6. The CDR3 loop spans 13 amino acids.

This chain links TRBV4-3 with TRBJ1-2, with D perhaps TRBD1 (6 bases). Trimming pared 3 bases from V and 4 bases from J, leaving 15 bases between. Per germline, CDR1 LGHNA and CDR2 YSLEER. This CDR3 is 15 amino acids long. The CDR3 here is CASSQRTARPYGYTF. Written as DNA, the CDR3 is TGCGCCAGCAGCCAGAGGACAGCCCGTCCCTATGGCTACACCTTC.

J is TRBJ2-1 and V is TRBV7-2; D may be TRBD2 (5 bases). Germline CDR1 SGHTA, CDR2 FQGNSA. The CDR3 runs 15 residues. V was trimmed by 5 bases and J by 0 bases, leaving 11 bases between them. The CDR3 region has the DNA TGTGCCAGCAGCCCTAGCTTGAGCTCCTACAATGAGCAGTTCTTC. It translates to CASSPSLSSYNEQFF.

The CDR3 DNA follows: TGTGCCAGCAGTGGGCAGGGCGACTACAATGAGCAGTTCTTC. Translated: CASSGQGDYNEQFF. The rearrangement links TRBV27 to TRBJ2-1; D is possibly TRBD1 (5 bases). V shed 5 bases and J shed 3 bases, with 11 bases lying between them. Germline CDR1 and CDR2: MNHEY and SMNVEV (reference sequence). The CDR3 has 14 residues.

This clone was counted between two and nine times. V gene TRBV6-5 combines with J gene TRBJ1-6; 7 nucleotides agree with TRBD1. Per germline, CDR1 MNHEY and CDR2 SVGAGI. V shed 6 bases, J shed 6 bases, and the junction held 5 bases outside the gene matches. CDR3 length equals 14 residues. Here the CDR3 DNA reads TGTGCCAGCAGACCCCGGGACAGTAATTCACCCCTCCACTTT. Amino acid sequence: CASRPRDSNSPLHF.

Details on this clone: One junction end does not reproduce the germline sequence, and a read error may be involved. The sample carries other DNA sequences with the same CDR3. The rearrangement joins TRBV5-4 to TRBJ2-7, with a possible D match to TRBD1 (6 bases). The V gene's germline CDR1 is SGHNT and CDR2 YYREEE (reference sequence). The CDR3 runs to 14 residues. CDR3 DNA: TGCGCCAGCAGCTTGTTCGGCAGGGGATTCGAGCAGTACTTC. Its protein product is CASSLFGRGFEQYF. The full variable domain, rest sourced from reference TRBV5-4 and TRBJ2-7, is ETGVTQSPTHLIKTRGQQVTLRCSSQSGHNTVSWYQQALGQGPQFIFQYYREEENGRGNFPPRFSGLQFPNYSSELNVNALELDDSALYLCASSLFGRGFEQYFGPGTRLTVT.

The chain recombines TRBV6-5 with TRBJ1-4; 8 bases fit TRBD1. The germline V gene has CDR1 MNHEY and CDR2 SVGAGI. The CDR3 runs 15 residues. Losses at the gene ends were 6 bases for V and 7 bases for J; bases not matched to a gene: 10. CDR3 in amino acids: CASRDLRGHGEKLFF. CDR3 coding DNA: TGTGCCAGCAGGGACCTCAGGGGGCACGGTGAAAAACTGTTTTTT.

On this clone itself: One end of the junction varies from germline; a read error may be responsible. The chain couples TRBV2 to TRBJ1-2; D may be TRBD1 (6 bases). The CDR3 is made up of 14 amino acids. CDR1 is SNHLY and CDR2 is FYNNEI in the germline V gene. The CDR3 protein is CASSEIAMGTLGNF. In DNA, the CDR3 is TGTGCCAGCAGTGAGATCGCAATGGGGACACTAGGGAACTTC.

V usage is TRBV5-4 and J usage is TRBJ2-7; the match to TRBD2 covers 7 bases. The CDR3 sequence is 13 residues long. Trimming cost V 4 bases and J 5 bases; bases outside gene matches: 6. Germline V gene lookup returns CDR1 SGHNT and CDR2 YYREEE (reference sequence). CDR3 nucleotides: TGTGCCAGCAGCCATCCCACTAGCGACGAGCAGTACTTC. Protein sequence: CASSHPTSDEQYF.

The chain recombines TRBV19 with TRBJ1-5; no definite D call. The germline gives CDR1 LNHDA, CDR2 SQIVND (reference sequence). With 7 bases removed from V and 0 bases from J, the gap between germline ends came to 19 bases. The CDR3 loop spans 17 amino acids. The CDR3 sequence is CASTLNGGGYSNQPQHF. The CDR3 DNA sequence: TGTGCCAGTACCCTAAACGGCGGAGGATATAGCAATCAGCCCCAGCATTTT.

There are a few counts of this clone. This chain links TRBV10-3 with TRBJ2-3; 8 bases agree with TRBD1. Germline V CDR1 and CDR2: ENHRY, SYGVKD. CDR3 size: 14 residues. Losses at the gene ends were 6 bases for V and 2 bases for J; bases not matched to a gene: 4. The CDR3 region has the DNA TGTGCCATCAGGGACAGGGTTTCCACAGATACGCAGTATTTT. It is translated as CAIRDRVSTDTQYF.

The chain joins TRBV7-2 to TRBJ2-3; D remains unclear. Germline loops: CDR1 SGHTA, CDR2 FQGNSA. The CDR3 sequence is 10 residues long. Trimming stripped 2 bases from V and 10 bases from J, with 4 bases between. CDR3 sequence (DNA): TGTGCCAGCAGCTTACTACCGCAGTATTTT. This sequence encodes CASSLLPQYF.

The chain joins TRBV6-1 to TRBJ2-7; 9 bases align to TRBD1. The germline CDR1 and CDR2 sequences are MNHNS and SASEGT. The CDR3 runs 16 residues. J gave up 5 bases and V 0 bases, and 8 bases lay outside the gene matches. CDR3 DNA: TGTGCCAGCAGTGAAGCCCCGGGACAGGGAGGCCACGAGCAGTACTTC. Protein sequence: CASSEAPGQGGHEQYF.

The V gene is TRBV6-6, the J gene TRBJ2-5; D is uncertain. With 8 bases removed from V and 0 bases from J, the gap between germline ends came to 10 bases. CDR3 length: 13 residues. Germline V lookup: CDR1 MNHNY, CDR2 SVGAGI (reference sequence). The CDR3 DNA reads TGTGCCAGCTCCCCGGTGGACCAAGAGACCCAGTACTTC. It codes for CASSPVDQETQYF.

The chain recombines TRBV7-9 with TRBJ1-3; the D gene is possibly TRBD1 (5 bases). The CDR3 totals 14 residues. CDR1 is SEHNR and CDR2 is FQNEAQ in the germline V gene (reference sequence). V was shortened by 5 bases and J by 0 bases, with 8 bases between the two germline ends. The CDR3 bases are TGTGCCAGCAGCCAGGGTCTCTCTGGAAACACCATATATTTT. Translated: CASSQGLSGNTIYF.

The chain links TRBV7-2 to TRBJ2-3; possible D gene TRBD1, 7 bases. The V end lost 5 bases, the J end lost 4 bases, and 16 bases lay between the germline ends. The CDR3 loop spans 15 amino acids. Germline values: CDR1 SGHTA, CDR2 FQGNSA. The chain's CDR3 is CASSNQGGGADTQYF. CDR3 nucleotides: TGTGCCAGCAGCAACCAGGGGGGTGGAGCAGATACGCAGTATTTT.